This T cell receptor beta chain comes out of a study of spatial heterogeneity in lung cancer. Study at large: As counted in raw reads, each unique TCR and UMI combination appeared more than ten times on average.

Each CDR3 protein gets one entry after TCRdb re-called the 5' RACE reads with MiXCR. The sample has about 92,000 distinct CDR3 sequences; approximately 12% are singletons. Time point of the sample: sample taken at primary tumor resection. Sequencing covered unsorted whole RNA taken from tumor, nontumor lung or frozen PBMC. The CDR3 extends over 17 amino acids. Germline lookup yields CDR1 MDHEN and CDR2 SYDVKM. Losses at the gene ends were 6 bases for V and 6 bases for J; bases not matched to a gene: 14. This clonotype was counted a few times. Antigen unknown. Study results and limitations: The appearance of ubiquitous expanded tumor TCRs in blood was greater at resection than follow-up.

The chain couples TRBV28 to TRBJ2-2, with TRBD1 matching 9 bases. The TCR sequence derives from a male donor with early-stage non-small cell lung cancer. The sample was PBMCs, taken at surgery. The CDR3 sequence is CASSQIAGTGFAGELFF. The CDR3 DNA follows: TGTGCCAGCAGCCAAATCGCCGGGACAGGGTTTGCCGGGGAGCTGTTTTTT.